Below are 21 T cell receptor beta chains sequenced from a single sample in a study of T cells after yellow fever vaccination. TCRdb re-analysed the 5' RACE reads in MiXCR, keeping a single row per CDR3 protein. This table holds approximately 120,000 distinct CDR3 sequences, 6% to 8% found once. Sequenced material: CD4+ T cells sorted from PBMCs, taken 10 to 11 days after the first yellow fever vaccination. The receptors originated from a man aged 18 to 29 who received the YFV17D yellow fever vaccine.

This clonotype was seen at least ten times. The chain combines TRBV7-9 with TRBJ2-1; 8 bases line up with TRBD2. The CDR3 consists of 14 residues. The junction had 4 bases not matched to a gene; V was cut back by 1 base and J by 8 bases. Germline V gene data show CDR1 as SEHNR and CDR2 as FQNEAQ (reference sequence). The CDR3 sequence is CASSLDLAGYEQFF. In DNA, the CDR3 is TGTGCCAGCAGCTTAGATCTAGCGGGTTATGAGCAGTTCTTC.

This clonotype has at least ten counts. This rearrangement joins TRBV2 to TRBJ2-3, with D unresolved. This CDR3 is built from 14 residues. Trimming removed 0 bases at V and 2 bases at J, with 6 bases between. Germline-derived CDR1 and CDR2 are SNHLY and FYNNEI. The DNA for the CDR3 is TGTGCCAGCAGTGAAGCGCTTTTCACAGATACGCAGTATTTT. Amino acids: CASSEALFTDTQYF.

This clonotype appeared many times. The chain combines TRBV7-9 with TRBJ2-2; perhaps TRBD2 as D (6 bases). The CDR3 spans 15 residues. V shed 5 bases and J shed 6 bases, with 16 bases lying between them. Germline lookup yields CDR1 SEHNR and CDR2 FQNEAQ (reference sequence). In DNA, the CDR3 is TGTGCCAGCAGCGACCGGGGGACCCGGGCCGGGGAGCTGTTTTTT. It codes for CASSDRGTRAGELFF.

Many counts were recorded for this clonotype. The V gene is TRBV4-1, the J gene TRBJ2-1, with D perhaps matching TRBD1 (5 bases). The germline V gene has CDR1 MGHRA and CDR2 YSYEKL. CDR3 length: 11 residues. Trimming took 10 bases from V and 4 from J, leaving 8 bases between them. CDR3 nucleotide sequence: TGCGCCACCAAGGGGTACAATGAGCAGTTCTTC. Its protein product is CATKGYNEQFF.

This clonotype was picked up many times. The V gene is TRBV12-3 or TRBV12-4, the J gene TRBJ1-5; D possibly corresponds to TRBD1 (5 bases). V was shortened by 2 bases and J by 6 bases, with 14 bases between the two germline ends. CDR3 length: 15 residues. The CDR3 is CASSLRGEGGQPQHF. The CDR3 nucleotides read TGTGCCAGCAGTTTACGGGGGGAAGGAGGTCAGCCCCAGCATTTT.

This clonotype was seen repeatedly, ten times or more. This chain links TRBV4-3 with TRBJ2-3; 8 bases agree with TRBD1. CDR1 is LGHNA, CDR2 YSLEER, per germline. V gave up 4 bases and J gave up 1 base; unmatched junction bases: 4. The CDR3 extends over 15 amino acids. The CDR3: CASSRGQAGTDTQYF. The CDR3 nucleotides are TGCGCCAGCAGCCGGGGACAGGCGGGCACAGATACGCAGTATTTT.

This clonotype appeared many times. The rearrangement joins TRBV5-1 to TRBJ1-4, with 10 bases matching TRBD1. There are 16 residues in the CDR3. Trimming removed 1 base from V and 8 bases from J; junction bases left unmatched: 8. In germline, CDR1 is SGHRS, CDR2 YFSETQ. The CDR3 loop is CASSLKSGTGVEKLFF. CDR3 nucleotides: TGCGCCAGCAGCTTGAAGTCCGGGACAGGGGTAGAAAAACTGTTTTTT.

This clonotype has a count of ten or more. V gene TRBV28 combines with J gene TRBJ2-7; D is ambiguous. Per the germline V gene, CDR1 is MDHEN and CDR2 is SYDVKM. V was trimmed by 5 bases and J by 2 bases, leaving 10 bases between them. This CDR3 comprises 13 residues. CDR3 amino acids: CASSRASPYEQYV. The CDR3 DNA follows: TGTGCCAGCAGTCGGGCCAGCCCCTACGAGCAGTACGTC.

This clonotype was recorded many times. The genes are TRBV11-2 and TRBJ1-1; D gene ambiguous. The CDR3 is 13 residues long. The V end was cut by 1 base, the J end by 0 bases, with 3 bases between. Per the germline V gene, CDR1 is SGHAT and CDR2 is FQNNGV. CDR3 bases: TGTGCCAGCAGCTTAGGGCTGAACACTGAAGCTTTCTTT. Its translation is CASSLGLNTEAFF.

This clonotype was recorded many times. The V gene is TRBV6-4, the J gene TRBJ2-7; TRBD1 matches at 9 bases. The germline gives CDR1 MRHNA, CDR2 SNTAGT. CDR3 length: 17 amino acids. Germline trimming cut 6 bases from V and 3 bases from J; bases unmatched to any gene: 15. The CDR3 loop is CASRPLRTGGLFYEQYF. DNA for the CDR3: TGTGCCAGCAGACCACTTCGTACAGGGGGCCTTTTCTACGAGCAGTACTTC.

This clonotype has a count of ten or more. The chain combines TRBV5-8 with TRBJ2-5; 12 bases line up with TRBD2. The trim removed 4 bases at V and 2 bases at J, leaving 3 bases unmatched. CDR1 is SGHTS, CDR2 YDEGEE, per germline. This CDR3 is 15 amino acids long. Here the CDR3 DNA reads TGTGCCAGCAGCGTAGGGACTAGCGGGCAAGAGACCCAGTACTTC. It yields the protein CASSVGTSGQETQYF. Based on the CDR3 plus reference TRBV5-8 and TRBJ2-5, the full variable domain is EAGVTQSPTHLIKTRGQQATLRCSPISGHTSVYWYQQALGLGLQFLLWYDEGEERNRGNFPPRFSGRQFPNYSSELNVNALELEDSALYLCASSVGTSGQETQYFGPGTRLLVL.

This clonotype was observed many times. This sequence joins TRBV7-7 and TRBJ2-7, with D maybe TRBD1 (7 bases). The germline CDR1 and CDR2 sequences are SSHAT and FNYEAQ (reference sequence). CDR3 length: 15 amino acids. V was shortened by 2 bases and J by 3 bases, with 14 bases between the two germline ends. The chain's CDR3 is CASSLRAGGNYEQYF. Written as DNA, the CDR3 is TGTGCCAGCAGCTTAAGGGCAGGGGGGAACTACGAGCAGTACTTC.

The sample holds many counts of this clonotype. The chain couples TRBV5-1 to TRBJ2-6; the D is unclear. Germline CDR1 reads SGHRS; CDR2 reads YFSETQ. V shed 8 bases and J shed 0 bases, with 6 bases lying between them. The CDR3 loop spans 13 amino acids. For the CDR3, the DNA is TGCGCCAGTGGCTTCTCTGGGGCCAACGTCCTGACTTTC. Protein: CASGFSGANVLTF.

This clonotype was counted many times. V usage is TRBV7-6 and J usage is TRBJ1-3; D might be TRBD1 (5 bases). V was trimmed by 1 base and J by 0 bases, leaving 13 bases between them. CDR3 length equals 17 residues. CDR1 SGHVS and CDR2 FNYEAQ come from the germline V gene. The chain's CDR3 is CASSLEAPGPSGNTIYF. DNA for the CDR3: TGTGCCAGCAGCTTAGAGGCCCCAGGGCCCTCTGGAAACACCATATATTTT. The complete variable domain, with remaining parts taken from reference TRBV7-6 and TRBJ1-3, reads GAGVSQSPRYKVTKRGQDVALRCDPISGHVSLYWYRQALGQGPEFLTYFNYEAQQDKSGLPNDRFSAERPEGSISTLTIQRTEQRDSAMYRCASSLEAPGPSGNTIYFGEGSWLTVV.

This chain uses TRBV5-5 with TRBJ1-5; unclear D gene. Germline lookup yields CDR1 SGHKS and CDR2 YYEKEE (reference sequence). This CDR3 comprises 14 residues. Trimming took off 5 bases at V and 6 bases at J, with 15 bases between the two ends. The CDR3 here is CASSSGPLSQPQHF. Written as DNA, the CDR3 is TGTGCCAGCAGTTCCGGGCCTCTGAGTCAGCCCCAGCATTTT.

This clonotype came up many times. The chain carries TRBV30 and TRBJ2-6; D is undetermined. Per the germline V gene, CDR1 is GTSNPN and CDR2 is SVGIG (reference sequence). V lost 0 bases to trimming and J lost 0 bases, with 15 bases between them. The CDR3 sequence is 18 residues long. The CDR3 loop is CAWSVLGFRASGANVLTF. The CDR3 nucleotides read TGTGCCTGGAGTGTACTGGGGTTCCGGGCCTCTGGGGCCAACGTCCTGACTTTC.

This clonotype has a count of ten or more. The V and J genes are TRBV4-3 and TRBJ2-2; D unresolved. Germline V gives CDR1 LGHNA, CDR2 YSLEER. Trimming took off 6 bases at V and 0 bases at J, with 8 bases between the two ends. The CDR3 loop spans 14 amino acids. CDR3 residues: CASRGLANTGELFF. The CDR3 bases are TGCGCCAGCAGAGGCCTAGCGAACACCGGGGAGCTGTTTTTT.

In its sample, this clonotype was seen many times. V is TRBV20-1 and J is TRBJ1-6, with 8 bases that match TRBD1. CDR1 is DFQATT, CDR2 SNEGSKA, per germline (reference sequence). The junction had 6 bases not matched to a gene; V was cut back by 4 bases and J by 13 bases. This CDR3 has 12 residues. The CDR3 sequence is CSAKDRANPLHF. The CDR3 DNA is TGCAGTGCTAAGGACAGGGCAAATCCCCTCCACTTT.

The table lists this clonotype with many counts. The CDR3 DNA sequence: TGTGCCAGCAGCTGGGGGACAGATACGCAGTATTTT. This encodes CASSWGTDTQYF. The genes are TRBV5-6 and TRBJ2-3; either TRBD1 or TRBD2 may supply D (5 bases each). The ends were cut back, 3 bases at V and 3 bases at J, with 5 bases in the middle. The CDR3 covers 12 residues. Germline CDR1 is SGHDT and CDR2 is YYEEEE.

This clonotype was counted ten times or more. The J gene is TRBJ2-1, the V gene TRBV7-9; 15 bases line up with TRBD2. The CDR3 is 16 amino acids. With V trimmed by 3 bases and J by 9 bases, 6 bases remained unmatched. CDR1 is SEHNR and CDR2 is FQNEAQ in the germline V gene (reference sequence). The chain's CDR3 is CASSFGLAGGQSEQFF. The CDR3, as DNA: TGTGCCAGCAGCTTCGGACTAGCGGGGGGGCAGAGTGAGCAGTTCTTC.

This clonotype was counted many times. Written as DNA, the CDR3 is TGTGCCAGCAGCCCACAGGGTAACTCCGAGACCCAGTACTTC. It specifies CASSPQGNSETQYF. The chain uses TRBV5-6 and TRBJ2-5; maybe TRBD1 (6 bases). The CDR3 contains 14 residues. In germline, CDR1 is SGHDT, CDR2 YYEEEE. Trimming stripped 4 bases from V and 5 bases from J, with 15 bases between.